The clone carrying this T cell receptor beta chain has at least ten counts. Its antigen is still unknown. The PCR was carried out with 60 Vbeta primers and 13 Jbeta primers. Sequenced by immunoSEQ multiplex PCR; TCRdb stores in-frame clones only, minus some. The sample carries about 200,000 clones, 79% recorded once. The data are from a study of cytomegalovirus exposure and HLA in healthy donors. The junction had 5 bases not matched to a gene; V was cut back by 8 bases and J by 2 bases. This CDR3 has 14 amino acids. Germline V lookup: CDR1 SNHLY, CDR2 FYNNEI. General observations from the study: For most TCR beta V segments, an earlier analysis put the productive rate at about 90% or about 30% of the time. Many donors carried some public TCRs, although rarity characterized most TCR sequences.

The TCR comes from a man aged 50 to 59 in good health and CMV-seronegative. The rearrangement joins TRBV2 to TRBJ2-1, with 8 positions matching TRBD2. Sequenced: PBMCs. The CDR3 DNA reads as TGTGCCAGCGAAACGGGAGGGCCCTACAATGAGCAGTTCTTC. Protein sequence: CASETGGPYNEQFF.